This T cell receptor (beta chain) was profiled in a study of T cell responses to AZD1222 COVID-19 vaccine. Measured with immunoSEQ multiplex PCR; TCRdb has only the in-frame clones, and not every one. The table shows approximately 88,000 clones, with approximately 82% occurring only once. There are 16 residues in the CDR3. CDR1 and CDR2 from the germline V gene are SGHDT and YYEEEE. The V segment lost 0 bases and the J segment 3 bases; nucleotides outside the gene matches: 6. The sequence derives from an adult in good health. The chain is built from TRBV5-6 and TRBJ1-5, with 7 bases fitting TRBD1. This specimen was peripheral blood, taken on day 0 of AZD1222 vaccination. The CDR3 DNA sequence: TGTGCCAGCAGCTTGGGGTACAGGGGCCTCAATCAGCCCCAGCATTTT. It is translated as CASSLGYRGLNQPQHF.